The TCR beta chain described here comes from a study of blood T cell repertoires in COVID-19. The germline V and J ends were trimmed by 8 bases and 1 base, with 14 bases remaining between them. CDR1 MDHEN and CDR2 SYDVKM come from the germline V gene. The length of the CDR3 is 14 residues. Profiling relied on immunoSEQ multiplex PCR, and the TCRdb table lists in-frame clones only, not all of them. The sample yields roughly 400,000 clones, approximately 89% seen once. This TCR was recovered from a woman aged 25 to 39 who had recovered from COVID-19. The material sequenced was PBMCs or T cells enriched from blood (not recorded which). The chain carries TRBV28 and TRBJ1-2; the D gene is possibly TRBD1 (6 bases). This CDR3 reads CASRPAGVNYGYTF. The CDR3 region has the DNA TGTGCCAGCCGGCCGGCAGGGGTTAACTATGGCTACACCTTC.